This passage covers 2 T cell receptor beta chains from one sample sequenced in a study of T cells in Graves' hyperthyroidism and ophthalmopathy. TCR beta CDR3 region amplification was performed from RNA transcripts. The TCR CDR3 was amplified in a first-round RT-PCR using the HTBI primer set. From the multiplex PCR reads, TCRdb called clonotypes with MiXCR, one entry per CDR3 protein. The sample carries under 650,000 distinct CDR3 sequences, 16% recorded once. The specimen sequenced was blood. The receptor source for this set is a woman in her twenties or thirties with Graves' hyperthyroidism.

The sample holds many counts of this clonotype. The rearrangement joins TRBV28 to TRBJ2-7; tentative D call: TRBD2 (6 bases). Deletions cut 4 bases from V and 2 bases from J, with 12 bases between. This CDR3 spans 14 amino acids. In germline, CDR1 is MDHEN, CDR2 SYDVKM. The CDR3 coding sequence is TGTGCCAGCAGTTCGGGGGTATCTCCCTACGAGCAGTACTTC. It is translated as CASSSGVSPYEQYF. Based on the CDR3 plus reference TRBV28 and TRBJ2-7, the full variable domain is DVKVTQSSRYLVKRTGEKVFLECVQDMDHENMFWYRQDPGLGLRLIYFSYDVKMKEKGDIPEGYSVSREKKERFSLILESASTNQTSMYLCASSSGVSPYEQYFGPGTRLTVT.

This clonotype was picked up many times. The chain combines TRBV27 with TRBJ2-5; D assignment may be TRBD1 or TRBD2 (7 bases each). Germline CDR1 reads MNHEY; CDR2 reads SMNVEV (reference sequence). This CDR3 has 16 amino acids. The ends were cut back, 6 bases at V and 5 bases at J, with 22 bases in the middle. The CDR3 DNA reads TGTGCCAGCAGGCACATTTCCGGGACAGCGGGGGAGACCCAGTACTTC. It specifies CASRHISGTAGETQYF.